The 8 T cell receptor beta chains reported below all come from one sample, sequenced in a study of T cells after yellow fever vaccination. A single record per CDR3 protein comes from TCRdb applying MiXCR to the 5' RACE reads. The sample lists more than 350,000 distinct CDR3 sequences, roughly 11% occurring once. The sequencing used PBMCs, collected on the day of the first yellow fever vaccination. These receptors all come from a man younger than 35 who received the YFV17D yellow fever vaccine.

The chain has TRBV7-2 and TRBJ2-7, with D tentatively TRBD1 (6 bases). CDR1 is SGHTA, CDR2 FQGNSA, per germline. The CDR3 contains 13 residues. Deletions cut 5 bases from V and 7 bases from J, with 15 bases between. The CDR3: CASSPGTPREQYF. The CDR3 DNA sequence: TGTGCCAGCAGCCCCGGGACACCAAGGGAGCAGTACTTC.

This clonotype was detected only a few times. The rearrangement links TRBV4-1 to TRBJ2-5; 7 nucleotides agree with TRBD2. Germline lookup yields CDR1 MGHRA and CDR2 YSYEKL. The ends lost 1 base at V and 5 bases at J; junction bases unmatched: 7. The CDR3 sequence is 15 residues long. CDR3 sequence: CASSQGGGLGETQYF. The CDR3 DNA reads as TGCGCCAGCAGCCAAGGGGGAGGGTTAGGGGAGACCCAGTACTTC.

The V call is TRBV7-9, the J call TRBJ1-5; possible D gene TRBD1, 5 bases. CDR3 length: 15 amino acids. The germline V and J ends were trimmed by 4 bases and 7 bases, with 17 bases remaining between them. In germline, CDR1 is SEHNR, CDR2 FQNEAQ (reference sequence). CDR3 amino acids: CASSSLGDVRQPQHF. DNA of the CDR3: TGTGCCAGCAGCTCCCTAGGGGACGTAAGACAGCCCCAGCATTTT.

This chain links TRBV9 with TRBJ1-2; D is possibly TRBD1 (6 bases). The CDR3 length is 16 residues. CDR1 is SGDLS and CDR2 is YYNGEE in the germline V gene. V was trimmed by 3 bases and J by 0 bases, leaving 15 bases between them. CDR3: CASSAGGLWSNYGYTF. CDR3 nucleotide sequence: TGTGCCAGCAGCGCGGGGGGCCTTTGGTCTAACTATGGCTACACCTTC.

This clonotype has a handful of counts. This chain uses TRBV5-1 with TRBJ1-5, with 7 bases aligning to TRBD1. The germline CDR1 and CDR2 sequences are SGHRS and YFSETQ. With 2 bases clipped from V and 6 bases from J, the junction kept 8 bases outside the gene matches. This CDR3 is built from 15 residues. Written as DNA, the CDR3 is TGCGCCAGCAGCTTCGGTGACAGGGAACCTCAGCCCCAGCATTTT. It yields the protein CASSFGDREPQPQHF. The variable domain in full, completed from reference TRBV5-1 and TRBJ1-5, reads KAGVTQTPRYLIKTRGQQVTLSCSPISGHRSVSWYQQTPGQGLQFLFEYFSETQRNKGNFPGRFSGRQFSNSRSEMNVSTLELGDSALYLCASSFGDREPQPQHFGDGTRLSIL.

This clonotype was seen more than once but under ten times. The V call is TRBV7-3, the J call TRBJ1-1, with a tentative D call TRBD1 (6 bases). V was pared by 2 bases and J by 4 bases, with 17 bases between. This CDR3 has 16 residues. Germline V gene sequence: CDR1 SGHTA, CDR2 FQGTGA. The CDR3 DNA reads TGTGCCAGCAGCTTATCAGCAGGGGAGGGTGGCACTGAAGCTTTCTTT. Protein product: CASSLSAGEGGTEAFF.

This clonotype was counted a few times. The gene calls are TRBV9 and TRBJ2-1; TRBD2 matches at 10 bases. The CDR3 loop spans 17 amino acids. CDR1 and CDR2 from the germline V gene are SGDLS and YYNGEE. Trimming cost V 2 bases and J 7 bases; bases outside gene matches: 12. Here the CDR3 DNA reads TGTGCCAGCAGCGTCAGCCAGCGGGGGGGCTGGACAAATGAGCAGTTCTTC. Encoded protein: CASSVSQRGGWTNEQFF.

Within the sample, this clonotype is medium-sized (0.01 to 0.1%). The chain carries TRBV4-3 and TRBJ1-1; D gene ambiguous. The CDR3 loop spans 14 amino acids. Trimming pared 2 bases from V and 3 bases from J, leaving 10 bases between. Per germline, CDR1 LGHNA and CDR2 YSLEER. Here the CDR3 DNA reads TGCGCCAGCAGCCAATGGGCGAAGGACACTGAAGCTTTCTTT. Its protein product is CASSQWAKDTEAFF.